The 5 T cell receptor beta chains below were found in one sample sequenced in a study of cytomegalovirus exposure and HLA in healthy donors. Assay used: immunoSEQ multiplex PCR; TCRdb lists only in-frame clones, some missing. Of 130,000 to 150,000 clones in the sample, roughly 90% were seen once. The specimen was PBMCs. The origin of the receptors is a man between 18 and 35 years old in good health and CMV-seropositive.

The V gene is TRBV20-1, the J gene TRBJ1-1; D not resolved. V dropped 4 bases and J dropped 11 bases, with 14 bases sitting between them. The CDR3 runs 11 residues. Per germline, CDR1 DFQATT and CDR2 SNEGSKA (reference sequence). The CDR3 loop is CSAILGLGAFF. CDR3 DNA: TGCAGTGCTATACTGGGCCTTGGGGCTTTCTTT.

This clone occurred once. The chain joins TRBV7-2 to TRBJ1-2; possible D gene TRBD1, 5 bases. Germline values: CDR1 SGHTA, CDR2 FQGNSA. The CDR3 has 14 amino acids. V lost 8 bases and J 8 bases, leaving 21 bases between the germline ends. Here the CDR3 DNA reads TGTGCCAGCCGAAATCCCGCGCGGGGGGAAGGCTACACCTTC. Its translation: CASRNPARGEGYTF.

The chain combines TRBV30 with TRBJ2-5, with D maybe TRBD2 (6 bases). The ends were cut back, 1 base at V and 7 bases at J, with 16 bases in the middle. CDR1 and CDR2 (germline): GTSNPN, SVGIG (reference sequence). The CDR3 length is 14 residues. CDR3 protein: CAWSASSVHRTQYF. The CDR3 bases are TGTGCCTGGAGTGCTTCTAGCGTACATAGGACCCAGTACTTC.

The V call is TRBV18, the J call TRBJ2-5, with D possibly matching TRBD1 (6 bases). This CDR3 contains 14 residues. V lost 5 bases and J 5 bases, leaving 15 bases between the germline ends. Germline V gene sequence: CDR1 KGHSH, CDR2 LQKENI. The CDR3 bases are TGTGCCAGCTCAGCGAGGGGGTTACAGGAGACCCAGTACTTC. This sequence encodes CASSARGLQETQYF.

The chain joins TRBV7-9 to TRBJ2-2; D possibly corresponds to TRBD2 (5 bases). V lost 6 bases and J 0 bases, leaving 11 bases between the germline ends. The germline V gene has CDR1 SEHNR and CDR2 FQNEAQ (reference sequence). The CDR3 sequence is 15 residues long. This chain's CDR3 is CASRHSVTNTGELFF. Written as DNA, the CDR3 is TGTGCCAGCAGACATAGCGTCACGAACACCGGGGAGCTGTTTTTT. Drawing the rest from reference TRBV7-9 and TRBJ2-2, the complete variable domain is DTGVSQNPRHKITKRGQNVTFRCDPISEHNRLYWYRQTLGQGPEFLTYFQNEAQLEKSRLLSDRFSAERPKGSFSTLEIQRTEQGDSAMYLCASRHSVTNTGELFFGEGSRLTVL.